This T cell receptor (beta chain) was observed in a study of beta chain features in type 1 diabetes. Study details: There was similarity between patients and healthy donors in age, gender and cell yields.

Donors contributed one heparinised blood draw apiece, averaging about 110 mL. The entirety of the isolated RNA underwent reverse transcription, so expressed TCRB transcripts were sequenced. This table comes from immunoSEQ multiplex PCR, and its TCRdb copy is limited to in-frame clones, with some not included. This sample has hundreds of thousands of clones; roughly an eighth occur once, and the top ten carry less than 0.02%. The V end was cut by 0 bases, the J end by 6 bases, with 17 bases between. Germline lookup yields CDR1 SGHTA and CDR2 FQGNSA. The CDR3 runs to 16 residues. Overall study results and limits: Naive, central memory and Treg TCRB repertoires seemed to resemble each other more closely in patients than they did in healthy donors. Across all four CD4+ subsets, people with type 1 diabetes showed modestly shorter TCRB CDR3s.

This clone was counted a few times. Its antigen is currently unknown. The clonotype comes from a man younger than 40 with type 1 diabetes. The genes are TRBV7-2 and TRBJ1-1; D gene ambiguous. Material for sequencing was naive CD4+ T cells from blood. The CDR3 region has the DNA TGTGCCAGCAGCTTAGCGTCCCCCAGAATGAGCGCTGAAGCTTTCTTT. Residues: CASSLASPRMSAEAFF.